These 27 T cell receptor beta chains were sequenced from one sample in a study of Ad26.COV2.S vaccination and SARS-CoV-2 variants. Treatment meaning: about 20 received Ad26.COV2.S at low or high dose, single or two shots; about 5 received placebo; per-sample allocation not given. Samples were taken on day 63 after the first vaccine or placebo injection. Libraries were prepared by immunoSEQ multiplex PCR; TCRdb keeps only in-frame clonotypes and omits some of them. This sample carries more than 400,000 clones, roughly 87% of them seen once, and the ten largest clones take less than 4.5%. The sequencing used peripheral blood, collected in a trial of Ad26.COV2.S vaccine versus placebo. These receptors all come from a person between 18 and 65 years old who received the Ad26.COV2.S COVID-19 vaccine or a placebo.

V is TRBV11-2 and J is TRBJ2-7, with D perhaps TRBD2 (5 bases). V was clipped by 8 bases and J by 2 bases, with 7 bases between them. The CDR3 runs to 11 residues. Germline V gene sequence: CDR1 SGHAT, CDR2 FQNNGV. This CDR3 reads CASETTYEQYF. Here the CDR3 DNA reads TGTGCCAGCGAGACTACCTACGAGCAGTACTTC.

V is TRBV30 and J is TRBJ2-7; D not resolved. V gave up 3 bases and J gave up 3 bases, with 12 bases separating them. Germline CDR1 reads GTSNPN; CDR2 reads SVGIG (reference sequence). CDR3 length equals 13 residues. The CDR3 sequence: CAWRLPTVYEQYF. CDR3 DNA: TGTGCCTGGAGGTTGCCTACCGTCTACGAGCAGTACTTC.

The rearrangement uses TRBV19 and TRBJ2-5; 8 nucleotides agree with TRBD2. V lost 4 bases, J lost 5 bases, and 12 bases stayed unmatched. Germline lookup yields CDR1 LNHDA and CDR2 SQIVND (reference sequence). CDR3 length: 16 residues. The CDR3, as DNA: TGTGCCAGTAGTACCCAGGGAGCGGGAGTCGTTGAGACCCAGTACTTC. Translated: CASSTQGAGVVETQYF.

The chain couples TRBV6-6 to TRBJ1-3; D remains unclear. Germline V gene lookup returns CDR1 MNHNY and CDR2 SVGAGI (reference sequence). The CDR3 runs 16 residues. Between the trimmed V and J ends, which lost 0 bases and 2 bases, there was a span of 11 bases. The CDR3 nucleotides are TGTGCCAGCAGTTACTCTACGTCGAGGGCTGGAAACACCATATATTTT. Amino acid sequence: CASSYSTSRAGNTIYF.

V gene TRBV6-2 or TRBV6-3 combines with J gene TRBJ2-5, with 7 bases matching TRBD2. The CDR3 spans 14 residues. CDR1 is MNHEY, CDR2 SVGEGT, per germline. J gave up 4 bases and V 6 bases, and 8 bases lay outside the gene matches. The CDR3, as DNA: TGTGCCAGCAGCTGGGGGGGAGGCGGAGAGACCCAGTACTTC. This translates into CASSWGGGGETQYF.

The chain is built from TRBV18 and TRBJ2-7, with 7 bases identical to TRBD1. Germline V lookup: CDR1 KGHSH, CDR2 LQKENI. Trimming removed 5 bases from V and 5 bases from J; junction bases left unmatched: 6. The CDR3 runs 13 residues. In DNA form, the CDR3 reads TGTGCCAGCTCATCCGGGACAGCGAACGAGCAGTACTTC. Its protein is CASSSGTANEQYF.

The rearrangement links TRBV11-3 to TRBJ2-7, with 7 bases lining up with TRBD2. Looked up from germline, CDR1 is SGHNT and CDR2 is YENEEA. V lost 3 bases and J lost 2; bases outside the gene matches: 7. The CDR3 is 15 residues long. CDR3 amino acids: CASSFAAGETYEQYF. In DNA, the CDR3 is TGTGCCAGCAGCTTTGCGGCGGGAGAGACCTACGAGCAGTACTTC.

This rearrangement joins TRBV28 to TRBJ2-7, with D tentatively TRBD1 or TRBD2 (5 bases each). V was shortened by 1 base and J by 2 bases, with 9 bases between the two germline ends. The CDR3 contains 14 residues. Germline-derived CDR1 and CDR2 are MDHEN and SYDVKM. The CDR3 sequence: CASSLLGVTYEQYF. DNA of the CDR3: TGTGCCAGCAGTTTATTGGGGGTCACCTACGAGCAGTACTTC. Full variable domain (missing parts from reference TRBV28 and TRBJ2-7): DVKVTQSSRYLVKRTGEKVFLECVQDMDHENMFWYRQDPGLGLRLIYFSYDVKMKEKGDIPEGYSVSREKKERFSLILESASTNQTSMYLCASSLLGVTYEQYFGPGTRLTVT.

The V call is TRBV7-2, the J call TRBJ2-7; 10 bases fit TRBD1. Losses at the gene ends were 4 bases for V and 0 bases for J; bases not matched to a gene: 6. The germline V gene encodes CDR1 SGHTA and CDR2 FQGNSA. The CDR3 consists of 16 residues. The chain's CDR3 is CASSSRTGGFSYEQYF. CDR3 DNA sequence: TGTGCCAGCAGCTCTCGGACAGGGGGGTTCTCCTACGAGCAGTACTTC. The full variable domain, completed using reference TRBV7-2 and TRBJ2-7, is GAGVSQSPSNKVTEKGKDVELRCDPISGHTALYWYRQSLGQGLEFLIYFQGNSAPDKSGLPSDRFSAERTGGSVSTLTIQRTQQEDSAVYLCASSSRTGGFSYEQYFGPGTRLTVT.

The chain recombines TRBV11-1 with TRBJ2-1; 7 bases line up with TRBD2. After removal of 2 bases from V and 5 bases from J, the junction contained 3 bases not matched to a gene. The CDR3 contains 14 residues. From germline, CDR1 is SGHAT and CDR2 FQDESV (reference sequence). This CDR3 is CASSLFLADNEQFF. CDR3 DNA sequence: TGTGCCAGCAGCTTATTCCTAGCGGACAATGAGCAGTTCTTC.

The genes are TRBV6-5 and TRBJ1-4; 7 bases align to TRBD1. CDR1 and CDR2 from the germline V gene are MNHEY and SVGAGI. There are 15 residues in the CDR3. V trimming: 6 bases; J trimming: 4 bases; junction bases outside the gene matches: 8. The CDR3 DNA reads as TGTGCCAGCAGCGCCGACAGGGCGGGTAATGAAAAACTGTTTTTT. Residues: CASSADRAGNEKLFF.

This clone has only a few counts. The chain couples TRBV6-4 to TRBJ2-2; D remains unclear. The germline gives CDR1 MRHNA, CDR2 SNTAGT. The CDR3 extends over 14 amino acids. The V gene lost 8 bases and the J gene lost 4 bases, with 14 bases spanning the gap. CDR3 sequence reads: CASRPTVTTGELFF. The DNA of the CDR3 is TGTGCCAGCCGCCCGACTGTGACCACCGGGGAGCTGTTTTTT.

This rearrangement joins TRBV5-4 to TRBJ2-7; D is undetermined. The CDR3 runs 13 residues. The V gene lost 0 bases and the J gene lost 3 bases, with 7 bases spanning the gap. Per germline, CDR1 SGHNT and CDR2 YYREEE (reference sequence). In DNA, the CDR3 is TGTGCCAGCAGCTTGGACAGAGACTACGAGCAGTACTTC. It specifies CASSLDRDYEQYF.

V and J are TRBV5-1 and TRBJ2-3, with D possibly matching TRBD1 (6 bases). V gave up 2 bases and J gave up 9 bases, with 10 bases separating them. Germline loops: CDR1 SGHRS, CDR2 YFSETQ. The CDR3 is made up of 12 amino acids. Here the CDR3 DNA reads TGCGCCAGCAGCTTAGGTCAGGGGACGCAGTATTTT. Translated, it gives CASSLGQGTQYF.

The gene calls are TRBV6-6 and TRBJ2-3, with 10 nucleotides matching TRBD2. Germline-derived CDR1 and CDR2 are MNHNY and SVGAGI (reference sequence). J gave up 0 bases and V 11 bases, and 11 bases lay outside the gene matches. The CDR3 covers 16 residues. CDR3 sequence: CASGKAGGFSTDTQYF. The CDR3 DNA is TGTGCCTCGGGGAAAGCGGGAGGGTTTAGCACAGATACGCAGTATTTT.

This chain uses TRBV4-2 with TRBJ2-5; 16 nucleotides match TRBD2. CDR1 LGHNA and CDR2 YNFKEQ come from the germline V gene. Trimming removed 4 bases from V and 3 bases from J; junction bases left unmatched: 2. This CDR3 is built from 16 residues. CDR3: CASSPGTSGREETQYF. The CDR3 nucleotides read TGTGCCAGCAGCCCAGGGACTAGCGGGAGGGAAGAGACCCAGTACTTC.

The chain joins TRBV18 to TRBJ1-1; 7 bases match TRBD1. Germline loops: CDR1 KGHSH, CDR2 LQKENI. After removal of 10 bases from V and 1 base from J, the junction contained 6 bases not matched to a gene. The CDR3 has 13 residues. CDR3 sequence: CATRQGRNTEAFF. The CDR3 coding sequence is TGTGCCACCCGACAGGGCCGGAACACTGAAGCTTTCTTT.

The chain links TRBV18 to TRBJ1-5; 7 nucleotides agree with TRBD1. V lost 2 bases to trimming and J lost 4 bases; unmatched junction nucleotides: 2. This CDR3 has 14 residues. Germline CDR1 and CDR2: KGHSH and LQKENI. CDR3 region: CASSPDRANQPQHF. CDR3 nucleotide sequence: TGTGCCAGCTCACCAGACAGGGCAAATCAGCCCCAGCATTTT.

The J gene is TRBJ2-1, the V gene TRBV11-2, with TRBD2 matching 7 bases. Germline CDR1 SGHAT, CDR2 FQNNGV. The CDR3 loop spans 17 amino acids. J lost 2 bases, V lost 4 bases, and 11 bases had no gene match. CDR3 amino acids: CASSWQDGLGAYNEQFF. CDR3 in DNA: TGTGCCAGCAGCTGGCAGGACGGACTAGGGGCCTACAATGAGCAGTTCTTC.

CDR3 region: CASSSTMRGANSPLHF. The CDR3, as DNA: TGCGCCAGCAGCAGTACAATGCGGGGAGCTAATTCACCCCTCCACTTT. This chain connects TRBV5-1 to TRBJ1-6; D gene uncertain. The CDR3 spans 16 residues. V lost 4 bases and J 6 bases, leaving 17 bases between the germline ends. Germline V gene sequence: CDR1 SGHRS, CDR2 YFSETQ.

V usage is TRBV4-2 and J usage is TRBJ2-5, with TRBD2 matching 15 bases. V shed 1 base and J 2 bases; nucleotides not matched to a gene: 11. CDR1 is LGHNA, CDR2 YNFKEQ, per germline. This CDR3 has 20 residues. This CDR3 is CASSQAGLAGGVSWQETQYF. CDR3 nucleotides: TGTGCCAGCAGCCAAGCCGGACTAGCGGGAGGGGTTTCATGGCAAGAGACCCAGTACTTC.

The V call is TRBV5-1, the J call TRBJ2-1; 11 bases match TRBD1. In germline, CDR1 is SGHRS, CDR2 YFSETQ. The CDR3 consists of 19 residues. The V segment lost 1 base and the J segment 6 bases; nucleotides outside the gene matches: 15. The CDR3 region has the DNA TGCGCCAGCAGCTTGCGGGCACATCTGGACAGGGGGCTAGGCAATGAGCAGTTCTTC. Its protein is CASSLRAHLDRGLGNEQFF. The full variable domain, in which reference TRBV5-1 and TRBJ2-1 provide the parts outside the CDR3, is KAGVTQTPRYLIKTRGQQVTLSCSPISGHRSVSWYQQTPGQGLQFLFEYFSETQRNKGNFPGRFSGRQFSNSRSEMNVSTLELGDSALYLCASSLRAHLDRGLGNEQFFGPGTRLTVL.

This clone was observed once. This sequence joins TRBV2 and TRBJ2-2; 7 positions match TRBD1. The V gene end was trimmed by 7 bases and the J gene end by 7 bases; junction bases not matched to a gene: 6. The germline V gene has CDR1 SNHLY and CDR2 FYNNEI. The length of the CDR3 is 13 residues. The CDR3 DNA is TGTGCCAGCACTAGACAGGGCCACGGGGAGCTGTTTTTT. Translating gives CASTRQGHGELFF.

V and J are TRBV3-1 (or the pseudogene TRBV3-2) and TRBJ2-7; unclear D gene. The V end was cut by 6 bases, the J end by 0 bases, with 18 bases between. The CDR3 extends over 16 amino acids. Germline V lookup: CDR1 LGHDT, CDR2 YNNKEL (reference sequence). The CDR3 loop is CASSPLGVSGSYEQYF. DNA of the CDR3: TGTGCCAGCAGTCCCCTCGGCGTATCTGGCTCCTACGAGCAGTACTTC.

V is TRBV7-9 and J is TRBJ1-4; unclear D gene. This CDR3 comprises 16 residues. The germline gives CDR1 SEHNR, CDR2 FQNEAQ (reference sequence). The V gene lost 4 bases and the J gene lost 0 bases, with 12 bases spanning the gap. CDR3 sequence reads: CASSSPRSATNEKLFF. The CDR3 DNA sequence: TGTGCCAGCAGCTCACCCCGATCGGCAACTAATGAAAAACTGTTTTTT.

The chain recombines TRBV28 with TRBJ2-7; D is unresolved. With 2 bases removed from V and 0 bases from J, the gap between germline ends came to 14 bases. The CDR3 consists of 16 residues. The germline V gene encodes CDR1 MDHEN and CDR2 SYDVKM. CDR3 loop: CASSLILWQSSYEQYF. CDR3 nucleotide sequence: TGTGCCAGCAGTTTAATACTTTGGCAGAGCTCCTACGAGCAGTACTTC.

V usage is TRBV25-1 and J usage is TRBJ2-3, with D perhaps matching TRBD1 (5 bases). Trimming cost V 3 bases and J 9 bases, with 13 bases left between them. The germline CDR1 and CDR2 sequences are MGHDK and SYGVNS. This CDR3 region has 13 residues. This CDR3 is CASSDSTGYTQYF. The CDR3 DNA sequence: TGTGCCAGCAGTGATTCAACAGGCTACACGCAGTATTTT.